The present T cell receptor beta chain was sequenced within a study of T cell repertoires in cytomegalovirus infection. TCRdb ran MiXCR on the reads and lists one entry per CDR3 protein. The sample records 370,000 or so distinct CDR3 sequences, roughly a third being singletons. The germline gives CDR1 ENHRY, CDR2 SYGVKD. The V gene end was trimmed by 10 bases and the J gene end by 7 bases; junction bases not matched to a gene: 16. This CDR3 contains 17 residues. As regards this clonotype: Its antigen is not known.

The source is a human donor in good health (CMV status not recorded). Some clones in this sample may be carry-over from other donors' samples. Material: cultured PBMCs, obtained from culture after CMV antigen stimulation. The rearrangement links TRBV10-3 to TRBJ2-1, with 13 bases aligning to TRBD2. This CDR3 reads CATRTSGRGPEINEQFF. The CDR3 DNA is TGTGCCACACGGACTAGCGGGAGAGGTCCCGAAATTAATGAGCAGTTCTTC.